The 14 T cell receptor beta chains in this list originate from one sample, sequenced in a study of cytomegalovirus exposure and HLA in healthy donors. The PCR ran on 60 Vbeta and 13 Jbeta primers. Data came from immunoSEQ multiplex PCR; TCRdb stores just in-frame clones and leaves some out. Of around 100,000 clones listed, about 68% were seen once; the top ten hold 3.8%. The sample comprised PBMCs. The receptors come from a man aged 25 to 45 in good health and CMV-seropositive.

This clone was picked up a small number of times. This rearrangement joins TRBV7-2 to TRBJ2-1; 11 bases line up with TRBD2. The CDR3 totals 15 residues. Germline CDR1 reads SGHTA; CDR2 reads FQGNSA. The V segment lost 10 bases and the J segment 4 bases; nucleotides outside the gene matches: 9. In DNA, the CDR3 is TGTGCCATGACGCCCGGACTAGCGGGTTACAATGAGCAGTTCTTC. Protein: CAMTPGLAGYNEQFF. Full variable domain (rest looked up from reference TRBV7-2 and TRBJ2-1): GAGVSQSPSNKVTEKGKDVELRCDPISGHTALYWYRQSLGQGLEFLIYFQGNSAPDKSGLPSDRFSAERTGGSVSTLTIQRTQQEDSAVYLCAMTPGLAGYNEQFFGPGTRLTVL.

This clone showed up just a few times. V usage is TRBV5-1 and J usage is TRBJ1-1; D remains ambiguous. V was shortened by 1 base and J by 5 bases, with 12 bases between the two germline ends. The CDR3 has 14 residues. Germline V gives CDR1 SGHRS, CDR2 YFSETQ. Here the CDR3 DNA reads TGCGCCAGCAGCTTGATGAGGGAGGTTACTGAAGCTTTCTTT. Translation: CASSLMREVTEAFF.

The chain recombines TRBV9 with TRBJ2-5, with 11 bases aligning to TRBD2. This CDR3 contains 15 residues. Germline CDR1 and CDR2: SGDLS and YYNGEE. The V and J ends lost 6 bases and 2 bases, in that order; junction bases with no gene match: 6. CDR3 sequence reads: CASNPGTSGQETQYF. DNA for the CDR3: TGTGCCAGCAACCCCGGGACTAGCGGTCAAGAGACCCAGTACTTC.

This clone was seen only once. The CDR3 sequence is CASSLGQGATVAQHF. CDR3 nucleotides: TGTGCCAGCAGCTTGGGACAGGGGGCTACGGTAGCCCAGCATTTT. The chain combines TRBV5-5 with TRBJ1-5, with 10 positions matching TRBD1. In germline, CDR1 is SGHKS, CDR2 YYEKEE (reference sequence). The CDR3 extends over 15 amino acids. Trimming at V came to 0 bases and at J to 11 bases, leaving 8 bases not matched to a gene.

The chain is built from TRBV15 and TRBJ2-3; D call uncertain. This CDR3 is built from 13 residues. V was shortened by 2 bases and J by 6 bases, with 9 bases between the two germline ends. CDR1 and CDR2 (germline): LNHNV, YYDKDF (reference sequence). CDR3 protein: CATSRPLLDTQYF. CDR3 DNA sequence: TGTGCCACCAGCAGACCCCTCTTGGATACGCAGTATTTT.

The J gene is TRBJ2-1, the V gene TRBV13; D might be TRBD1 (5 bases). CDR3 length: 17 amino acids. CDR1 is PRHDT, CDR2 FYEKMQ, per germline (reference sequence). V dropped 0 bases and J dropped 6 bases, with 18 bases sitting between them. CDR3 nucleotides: TGTGCCAGCAGCTTAGGCCAGGGTCTAGTGGTTGGCAATGAGCAGTTCTTC. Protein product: CASSLGQGLVVGNEQFF. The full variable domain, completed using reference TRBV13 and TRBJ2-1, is AAGVIQSPRHLIKEKRETATLKCYPIPRHDTVYWYQQGPGQDPQFLISFYEKMQSDKGSIPDRFSAQQFSDYHSELNMSSLELGDSALYFCASSLGQGLVVGNEQFFGPGTRLTVL.

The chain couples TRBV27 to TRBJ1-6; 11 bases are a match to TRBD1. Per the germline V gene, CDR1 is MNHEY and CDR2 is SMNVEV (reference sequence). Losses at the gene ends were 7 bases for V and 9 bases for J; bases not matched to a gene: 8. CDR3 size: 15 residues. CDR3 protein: CASKRAGQGVSPLHF. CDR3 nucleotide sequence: TGTGCCAGCAAACGGGCGGGACAGGGGGTTTCACCCCTCCACTTT.

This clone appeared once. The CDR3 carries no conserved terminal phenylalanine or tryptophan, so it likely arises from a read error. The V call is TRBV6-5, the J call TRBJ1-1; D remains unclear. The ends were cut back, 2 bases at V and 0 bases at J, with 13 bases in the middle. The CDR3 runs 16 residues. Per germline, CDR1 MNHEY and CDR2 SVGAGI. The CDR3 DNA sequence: TGTGCCAGCAGTTACATAGCGGCAGGTCTGAACACTGAAGCTTTCCTT. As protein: CASSYIAAGLNTEAFL.

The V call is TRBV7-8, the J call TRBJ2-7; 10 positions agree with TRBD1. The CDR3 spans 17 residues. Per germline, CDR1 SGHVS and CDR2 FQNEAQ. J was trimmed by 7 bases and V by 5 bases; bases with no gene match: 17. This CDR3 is CASSPGTGVQVLREQYF. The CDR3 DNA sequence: TGTGCCAGCAGCCCCGGGACAGGGGTGCAGGTGTTAAGGGAGCAGTACTTC.

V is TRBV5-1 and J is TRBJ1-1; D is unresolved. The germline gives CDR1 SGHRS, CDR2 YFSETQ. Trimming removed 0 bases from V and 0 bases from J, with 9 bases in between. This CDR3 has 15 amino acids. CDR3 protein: CASSLETALNTEAFF. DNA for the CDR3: TGCGCCAGCAGCTTGGAAACAGCCTTGAACACTGAAGCTTTCTTT.

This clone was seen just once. CDR3 sequence (DNA): TGTGCCAGCAGCAACGGGTACAATGAGCAGTTCTTC. Protein: CASSNGYNEQFF. The chain has TRBV21-1 and TRBJ2-1; the D call TRBD2 from the table was never checked on the DNA. TRBV21-1 is tagged as a pseudogene. This CDR3 is built from 12 residues.

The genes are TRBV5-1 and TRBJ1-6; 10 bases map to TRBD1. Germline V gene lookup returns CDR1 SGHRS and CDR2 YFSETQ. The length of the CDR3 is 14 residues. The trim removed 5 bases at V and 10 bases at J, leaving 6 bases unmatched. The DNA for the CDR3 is TGCGCCAGCAGTCCCGGGACAGGGGAATCACCCCTCCACTTT. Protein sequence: CASSPGTGESPLHF.

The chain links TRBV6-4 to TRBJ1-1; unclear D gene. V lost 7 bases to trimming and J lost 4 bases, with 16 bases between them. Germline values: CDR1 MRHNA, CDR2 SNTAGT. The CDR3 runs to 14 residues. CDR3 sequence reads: CASKIDFWATEAFF. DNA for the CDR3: TGTGCCAGCAAGATCGATTTCTGGGCCACTGAAGCTTTCTTT.

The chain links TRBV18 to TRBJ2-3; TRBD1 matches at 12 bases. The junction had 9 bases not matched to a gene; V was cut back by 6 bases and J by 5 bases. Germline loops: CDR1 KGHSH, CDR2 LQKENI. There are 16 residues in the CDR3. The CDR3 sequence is CASSSGTGGRGDTQYF. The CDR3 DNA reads TGTGCCAGCTCGTCAGGGACAGGGGGCCGTGGAGATACGCAGTATTTT.